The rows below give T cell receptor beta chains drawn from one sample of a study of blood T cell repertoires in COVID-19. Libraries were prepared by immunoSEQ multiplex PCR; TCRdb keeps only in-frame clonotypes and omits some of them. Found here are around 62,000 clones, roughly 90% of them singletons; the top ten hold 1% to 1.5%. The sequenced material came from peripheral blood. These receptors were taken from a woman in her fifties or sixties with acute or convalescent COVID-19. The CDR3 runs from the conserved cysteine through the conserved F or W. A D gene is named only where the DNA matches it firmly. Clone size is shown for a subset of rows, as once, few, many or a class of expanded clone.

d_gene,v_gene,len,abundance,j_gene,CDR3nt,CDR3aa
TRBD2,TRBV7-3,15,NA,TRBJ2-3,TGTGCCAGCAGCTTCGGGACTAGCAGGACAGATACGCAGTATTTT,CASSFGTSRTDTQYF
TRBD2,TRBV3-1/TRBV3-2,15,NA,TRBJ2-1,TGTGCCAGCAGCCAAGCGGGGACTAGGGGCAATGAGCAGTTCTTC,CASSQAGTRGNEQFF
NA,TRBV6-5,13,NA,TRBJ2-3,TGTGCCAGCAGGAACTATTACACAGATACGCAGTATTTT,CASRNYYTDTQYF
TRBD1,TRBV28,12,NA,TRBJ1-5,TGTGCCAGCAGTTTATCCAGGGGGCTGGGGCATTTT,CASSLSRGLGHF
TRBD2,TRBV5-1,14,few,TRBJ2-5,TGCGCCAGCACCGAAGCGGGAGGACAAGAGACCCAGTACTTC,CASTEAGGQETQYF
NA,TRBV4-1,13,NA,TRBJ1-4,TGCGCCAGCAGCCAAGGGGGCCCAAGAAAACTGTTTTTT,CASSQGGPRKLFF
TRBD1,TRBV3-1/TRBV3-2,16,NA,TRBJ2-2,TGTGCCAGCAGCCAAGTGACAGGGCTTAACACCGGGGAGCTGTTTTTT,CASSQVTGLNTGELFF
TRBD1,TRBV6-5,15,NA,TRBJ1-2,TGTGCCAGCAGGGACCCCGGGACAGGGGGCTATGGCTACACCTTC,CASRDPGTGGYGYTF
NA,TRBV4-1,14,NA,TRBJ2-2,TGCGCCAGCAGCCAACTTATTAACACCGGGGAGCTGTTTTTT,CASSQLINTGELFF
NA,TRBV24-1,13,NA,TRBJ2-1,TGTGCCACCAGTCTATCGGCGGGCGATGAGCAGTTCTTC,CATSLSAGDEQFF
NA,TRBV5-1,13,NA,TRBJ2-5,TGCGCCAGCTCTCCGGCTGGGGGGGAGACCCAGTACTTC,CASSPAGGETQYF
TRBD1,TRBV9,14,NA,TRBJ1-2,TGTGCCAGCAGCGCCGGGACAGGCCAATATGGCTACACCTTC,CASSAGTGQYGYTF
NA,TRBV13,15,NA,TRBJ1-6,TGTGCCAGCAGCATCCAGAGGGGGGGTGAGTCACCCCTCCACTTT,CASSIQRGGESPLHF
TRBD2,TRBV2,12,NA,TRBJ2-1,TGTGCCATTCTCGGGGGGGCCGATGAGCAGTTCTTC,CAILGGADEQFF
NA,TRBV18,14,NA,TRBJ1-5,TGTGCCAGCTCACCAGCCAGGGGAAATCAGCCCCAGCATTTT,CASSPARGNQPQHF
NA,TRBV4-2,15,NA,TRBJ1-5,TGTGCCAGCAGCCAAGGGGTAGCGGGCAATCAGCCCCAGCATTTT,CASSQGVAGNQPQHF
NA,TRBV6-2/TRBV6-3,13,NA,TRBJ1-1,TGTGCCAGCAGTTCCCTCCCTCTCACTGAAGCTTTCTTT,CASSSLPLTEAFF
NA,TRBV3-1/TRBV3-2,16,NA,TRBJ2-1,TGTGCCAGCAGCCGGGTCCGGGGTCTAACAGCGGATGAGCAGTTCTTC,CASSRVRGLTADEQFF
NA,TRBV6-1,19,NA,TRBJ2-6,TGTGCCAGCAGTGAGCGGAGTGTGGGGCATGGTTCTGGGGCCAACGTCCTGACTTTC,CASSERSVGHGSGANVLTF
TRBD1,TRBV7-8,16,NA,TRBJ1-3,TGTGCCAGCAGCTTAGCGGGACAGAGCTCTGGAAACACCATATATTTT,CASSLAGQSSGNTIYF
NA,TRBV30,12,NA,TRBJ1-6,TGTGCCTGGAGTGTACTTTATTCACCCCTCCACTTT,CAWSVLYSPLHF
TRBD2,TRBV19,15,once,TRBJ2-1,TGTGCCAGTAGTACGGGACTAGCGGCTTACAATGAGCAGTTCTTC,CASSTGLAAYNEQFF
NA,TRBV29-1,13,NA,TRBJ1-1,TGCAGCGTCCTTGGACAGAGAAACACTGAAGCTTTCTTT,CSVLGQRNTEAFF
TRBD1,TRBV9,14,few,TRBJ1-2,TGTGCCAGCAGCGTAGAGGACAGGTACTATGGCTACACCTTC,CASSVEDRYYGYTF
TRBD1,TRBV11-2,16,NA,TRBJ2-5,TGTGCCAGCAGCTTAGCTGGGACAGGGGGCAGAGAGACCCAGTACTTC,CASSLAGTGGRETQYF
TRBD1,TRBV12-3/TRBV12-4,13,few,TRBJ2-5,TGTGCCAGCAGTCAGGGGGCTGGGGAGACCCAGTACTTC,CASSQGAGETQYF
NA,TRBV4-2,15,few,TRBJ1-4,TGTGCCAGCAGCCAAAACAGGTGGTCAAATGAAAAACTGTTTTTT,CASSQNRWSNEKLFF
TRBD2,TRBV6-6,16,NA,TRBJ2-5,TGTGCCAGCAGTTACTCGGTAGCGGGACTGGAGGTGACCCAGTACTTC,CASSYSVAGLEVTQYF
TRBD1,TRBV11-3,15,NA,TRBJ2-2,TGTGCCAGCAGCCCGGGGGGACAGGGCACCGGGGAGCTGTTTTTT,CASSPGGQGTGELFF
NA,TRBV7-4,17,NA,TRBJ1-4,TGTGCCAGCAGCCCCCGGGGGGGTAGAGCAACTAATGAAAAACTGTTTTTT,CASSPRGGRATNEKLFF
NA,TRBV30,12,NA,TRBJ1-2,TGTGCCTGGAGTATCGGGGATTATGGCTACACCTTC,CAWSIGDYGYTF
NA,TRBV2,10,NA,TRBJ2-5,TGTGCCAGCACAGAAGAGACCCAGTACTTC,CASTEETQYF
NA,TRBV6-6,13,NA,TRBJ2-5,TGTGCCAGCAGTTACGAGGGATGGGAGACCCAGTACTTC,CASSYEGWETQYF
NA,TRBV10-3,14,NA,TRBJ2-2,TGTGCCATCACCCAGTCAGGGAACACCGGGGAGCTGTTTTTT,CAITQSGNTGELFF
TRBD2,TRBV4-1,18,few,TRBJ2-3,TGCGCCAGCAGCCTTCAGGATGGACTAGCGCTGGACACAGATACGCAGTATTTT,CASSLQDGLALDTDTQYF
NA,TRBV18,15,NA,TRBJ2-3,TGTGCCAGCTCACCCCGACTAGGGCGTACAGATACGCAGTATTTT,CASSPRLGRTDTQYF
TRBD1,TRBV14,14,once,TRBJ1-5,TGTGCCAGCAGCCGTGGAGGGGGCTTTCAGCCCCAGCATTTT,CASSRGGGFQPQHF
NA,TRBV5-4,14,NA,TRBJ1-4,TGTGCCAGCAGCTTCAGGGAACCCAATGAAAAACTGTTTTTT,CASSFREPNEKLFF
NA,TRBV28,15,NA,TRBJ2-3,TGTGCCAGCAGTCCCCGCGGCGGGGGCACAGATACGCAGTATTTT,CASSPRGGGTDTQYF
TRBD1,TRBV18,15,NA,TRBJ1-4,TGTGCCAGCTCACTACTACAGGGGGTGAACGAAAAACTGTTTTTT,CASSLLQGVNEKLFF
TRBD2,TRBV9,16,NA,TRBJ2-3,TGTGCCAGCAGCGTAGAGGGGGGACTAGTAACAGATACGCAGTATTTT,CASSVEGGLVTDTQYF
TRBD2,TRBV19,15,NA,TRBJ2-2,TGTGCCAGTAGTAGCGGGGGATCTGGGACCGGGGAGCTGTTTTTT,CASSSGGSGTGELFF
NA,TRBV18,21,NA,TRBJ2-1,TGTGCCAGCTCATCCCGAGCTTCCGACAGGATCAATACCTCTCCCTACAATGAGCAGTTCTTC,CASSSRASDRINTSPYNEQFF
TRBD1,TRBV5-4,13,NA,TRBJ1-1,TGTGCCAGCAGCACGACAGGGGGCGGTGAAGCTTTCTTT,CASSTTGGGEAFF
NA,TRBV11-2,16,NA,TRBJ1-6,TGTGCCAGCAGCTTAGGAGGACACTTACGGGATTCACCCCTCCACTTT,CASSLGGHLRDSPLHF
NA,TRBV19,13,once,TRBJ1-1,TGTGCCAGTAGTATGGGACAGAACACTGAAGCTTTCTTT,CASSMGQNTEAFF
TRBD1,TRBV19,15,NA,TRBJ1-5,TGTGCCAGTAGTATAGCGGCAGGGGGAAGTCAGCCCCAGCATTTT,CASSIAAGGSQPQHF